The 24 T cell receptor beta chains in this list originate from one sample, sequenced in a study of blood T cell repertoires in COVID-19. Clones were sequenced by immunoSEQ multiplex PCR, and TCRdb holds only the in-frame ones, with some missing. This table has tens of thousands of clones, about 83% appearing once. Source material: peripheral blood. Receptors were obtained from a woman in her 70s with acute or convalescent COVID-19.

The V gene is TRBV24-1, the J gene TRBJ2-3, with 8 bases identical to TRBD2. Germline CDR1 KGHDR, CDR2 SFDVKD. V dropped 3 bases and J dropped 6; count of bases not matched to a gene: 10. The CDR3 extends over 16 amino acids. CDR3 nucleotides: TGTGCCACCAGTGATATACCGGGACTAGGGGCGGATACGCAGTATTTT. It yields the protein CATSDIPGLGADTQYF.

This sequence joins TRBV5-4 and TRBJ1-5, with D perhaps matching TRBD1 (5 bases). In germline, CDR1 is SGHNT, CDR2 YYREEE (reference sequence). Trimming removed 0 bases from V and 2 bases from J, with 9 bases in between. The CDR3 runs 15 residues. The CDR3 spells CASSLDGGRNQPQHF. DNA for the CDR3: TGTGCCAGCAGCTTGGACGGGGGTCGCAATCAGCCCCAGCATTTT.

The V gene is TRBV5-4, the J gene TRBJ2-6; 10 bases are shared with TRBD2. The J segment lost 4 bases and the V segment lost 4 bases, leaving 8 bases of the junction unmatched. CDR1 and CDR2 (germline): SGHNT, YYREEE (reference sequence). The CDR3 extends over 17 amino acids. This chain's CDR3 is CASSPSSGSSGANVLTF. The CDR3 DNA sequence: TGTGCCAGCAGCCCCTCTAGCGGGAGTTCGGGGGCCAACGTCCTGACTTTC.

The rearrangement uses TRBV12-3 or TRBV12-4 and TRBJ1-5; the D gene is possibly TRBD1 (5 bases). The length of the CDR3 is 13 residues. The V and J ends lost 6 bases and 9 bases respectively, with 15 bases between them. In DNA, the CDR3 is TGTGCCAGCAGCCTCCAGGGTCCGGGGCCCCAGCATTTT. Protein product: CASSLQGPGPQHF.

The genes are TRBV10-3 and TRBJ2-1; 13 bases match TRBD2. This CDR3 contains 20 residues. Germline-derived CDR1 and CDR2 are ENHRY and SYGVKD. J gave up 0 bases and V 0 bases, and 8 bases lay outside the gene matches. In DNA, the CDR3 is TGTGCCATCAGTGAGTCAACGACTAGCGGGGGGACGAGCTCCTACAATGAGCAGTTCTTC. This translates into CAISESTTSGGTSSYNEQFF.

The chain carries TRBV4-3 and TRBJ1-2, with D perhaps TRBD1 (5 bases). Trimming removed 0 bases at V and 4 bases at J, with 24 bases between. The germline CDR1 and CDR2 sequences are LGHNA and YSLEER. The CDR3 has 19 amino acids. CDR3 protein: CASSQDRTTGNYGGYGYTF. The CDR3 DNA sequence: TGCGCCAGCAGCCAAGATAGAACCACAGGAAATTACGGCGGCTATGGCTACACCTTC.

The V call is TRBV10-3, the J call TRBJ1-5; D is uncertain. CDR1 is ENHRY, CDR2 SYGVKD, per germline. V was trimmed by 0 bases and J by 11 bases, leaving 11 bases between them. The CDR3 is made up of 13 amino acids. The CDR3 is CAISESETRAQHF. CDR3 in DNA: TGTGCCATCAGTGAGTCGGAGACCCGGGCCCAGCATTTT.

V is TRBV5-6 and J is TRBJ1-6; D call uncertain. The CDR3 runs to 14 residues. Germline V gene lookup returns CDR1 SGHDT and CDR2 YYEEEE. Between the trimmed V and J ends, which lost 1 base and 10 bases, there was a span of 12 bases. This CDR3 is CASSLLRTGSPLHF. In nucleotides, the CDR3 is TGTGCCAGCAGCTTGCTCCGAACGGGGTCACCCCTCCACTTT.

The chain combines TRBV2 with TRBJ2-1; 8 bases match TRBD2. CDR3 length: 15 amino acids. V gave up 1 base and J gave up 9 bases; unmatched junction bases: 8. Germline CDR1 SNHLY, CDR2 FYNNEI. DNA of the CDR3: TGTGCCAGCAGTGAAGAGATTAGCGGGAACGGTGAGCAGTTCTTC. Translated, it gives CASSEEISGNGEQFF.

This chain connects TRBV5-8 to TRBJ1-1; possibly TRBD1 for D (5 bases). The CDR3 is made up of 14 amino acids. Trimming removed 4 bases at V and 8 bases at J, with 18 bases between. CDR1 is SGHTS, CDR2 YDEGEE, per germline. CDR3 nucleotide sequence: TGTGCCAGCAGCCCGGATCTGTGGGGCGAGGAAGCTTTCTTT. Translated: CASSPDLWGEEAFF.

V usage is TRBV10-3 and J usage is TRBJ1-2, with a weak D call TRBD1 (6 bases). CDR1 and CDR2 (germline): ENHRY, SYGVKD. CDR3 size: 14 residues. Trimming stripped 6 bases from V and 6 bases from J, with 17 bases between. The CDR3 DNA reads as TGTGCCATCAGCGGGGGGCCCCTCGGAAATGGCTACACCTTC. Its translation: CAISGGPLGNGYTF.

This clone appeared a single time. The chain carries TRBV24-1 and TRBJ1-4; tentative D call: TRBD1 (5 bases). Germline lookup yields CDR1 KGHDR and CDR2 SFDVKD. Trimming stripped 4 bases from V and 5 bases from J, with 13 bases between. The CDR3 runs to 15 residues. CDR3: CATSDSQGGNEKLFF. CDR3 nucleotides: TGTGCCACCAGTGACTCCCAGGGAGGGAATGAAAAACTGTTTTTT.

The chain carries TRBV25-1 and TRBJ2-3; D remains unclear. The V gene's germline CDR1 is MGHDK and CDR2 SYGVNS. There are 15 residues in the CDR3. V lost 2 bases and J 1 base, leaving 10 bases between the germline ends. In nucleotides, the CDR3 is TGTGCCAGCAGTGAAGTAGGCGGTCGCACAGATACGCAGTATTTT. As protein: CASSEVGGRTDTQYF. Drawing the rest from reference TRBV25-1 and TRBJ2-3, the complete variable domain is EADIYQTPRYLVIGTGKKITLECSQTMGHDKMYWYQQDPGMELHLIHYSYGVNSTEKGDLSSESTVSRIRTEHFPLTLESARPSHTSQYLCASSEVGGRTDTQYFGPGTRLTVL.

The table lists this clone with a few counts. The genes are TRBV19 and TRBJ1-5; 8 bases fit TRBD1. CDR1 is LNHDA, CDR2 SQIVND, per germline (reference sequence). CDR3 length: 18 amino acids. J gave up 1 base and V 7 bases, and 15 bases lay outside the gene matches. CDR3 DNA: TGTGCCAGTACAGCAGGGGGCGTTTTCGCTTACAGCAATCAGCCCCAGCATTTT. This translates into CASTAGGVFAYSNQPQHF.

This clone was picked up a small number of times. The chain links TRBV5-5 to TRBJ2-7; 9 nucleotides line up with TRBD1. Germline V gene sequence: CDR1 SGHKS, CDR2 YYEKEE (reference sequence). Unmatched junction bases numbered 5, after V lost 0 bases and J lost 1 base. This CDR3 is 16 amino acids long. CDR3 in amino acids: CASSLAATGGSYEQYV. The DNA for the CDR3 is TGTGCCAGCAGCTTGGCTGCGACAGGGGGGTCCTACGAGCAGTACGTC.

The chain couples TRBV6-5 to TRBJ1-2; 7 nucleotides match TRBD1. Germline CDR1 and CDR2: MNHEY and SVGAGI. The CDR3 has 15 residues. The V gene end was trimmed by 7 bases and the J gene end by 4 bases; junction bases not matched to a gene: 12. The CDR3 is CASKEGATGGYGYTF. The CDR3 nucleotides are TGTGCCAGCAAGGAGGGGGCCACCGGCGGCTATGGCTACACCTTC.

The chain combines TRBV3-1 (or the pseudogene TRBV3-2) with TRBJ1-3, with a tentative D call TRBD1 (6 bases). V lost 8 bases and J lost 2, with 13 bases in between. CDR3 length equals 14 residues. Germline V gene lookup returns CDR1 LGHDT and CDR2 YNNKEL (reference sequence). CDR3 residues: CASGTQGPGNTIYF. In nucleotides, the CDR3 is TGTGCCAGCGGGACACAGGGACCTGGAAACACCATATATTTT.

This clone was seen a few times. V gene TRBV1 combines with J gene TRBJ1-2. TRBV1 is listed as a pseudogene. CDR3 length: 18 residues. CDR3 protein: CTSSQDSAGERFHYGYTF. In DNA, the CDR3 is TGCACCAGCAGCCAAGATAGTGCCGGGGAAAGGTTTCACTATGGCTACACCTTC.

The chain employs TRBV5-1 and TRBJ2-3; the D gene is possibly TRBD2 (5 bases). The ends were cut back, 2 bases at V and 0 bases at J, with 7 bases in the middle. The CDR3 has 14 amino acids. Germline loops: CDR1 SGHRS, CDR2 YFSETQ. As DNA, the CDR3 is TGCGCCAGCAGCTTCGGGGATAGCACAGATACGCAGTATTTT. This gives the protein CASSFGDSTDTQYF.

The CDR3 sequence: CASSRNGRALVKETQYF. DNA of the CDR3: TGTGCCAGCAGCCGCAACGGGAGGGCCCTCGTGAAAGAGACCCAGTACTTC. The rearrangement uses TRBV7-2 and TRBJ2-5; TRBD2 matches 8 bases. V was pared by 5 bases and J by 3 bases, with 14 bases of the junction left unmatched. Germline values: CDR1 SGHTA, CDR2 FQGNSA. The CDR3 is 17 amino acids.

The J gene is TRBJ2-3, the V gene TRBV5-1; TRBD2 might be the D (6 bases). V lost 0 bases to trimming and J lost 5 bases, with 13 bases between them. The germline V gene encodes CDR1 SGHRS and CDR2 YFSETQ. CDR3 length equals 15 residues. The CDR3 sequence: CASSLVAQEGDTQYF. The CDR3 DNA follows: TGCGCCAGCAGCTTGGTGGCCCAGGAGGGAGATACGCAGTATTTT.

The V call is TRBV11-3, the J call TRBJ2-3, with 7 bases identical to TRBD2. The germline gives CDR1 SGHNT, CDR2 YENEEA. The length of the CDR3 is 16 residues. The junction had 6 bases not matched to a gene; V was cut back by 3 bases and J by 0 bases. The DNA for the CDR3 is TGTGCCAGCAGCTTCCTTAGCGGGCCTAGCACAGATACGCAGTATTTT. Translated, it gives CASSFLSGPSTDTQYF. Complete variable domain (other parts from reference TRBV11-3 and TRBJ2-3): EAGVVQSPRYKIIEKKQPVAFWCNPISGHNTLYWYLQNLGQGPELLIRYENEEAVDDSQLPKDRFSAERLKGVDSTLKIQPAELGDSAVYLCASSFLSGPSTDTQYFGPGTRLTVL.

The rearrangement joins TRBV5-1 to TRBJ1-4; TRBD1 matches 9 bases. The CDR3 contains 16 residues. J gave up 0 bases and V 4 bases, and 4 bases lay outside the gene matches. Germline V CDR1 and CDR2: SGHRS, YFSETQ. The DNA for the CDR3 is TGCGCCAGCAGCCAACGACAGGGGGCAACTAATGAAAAACTGTTTTTT. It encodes CASSQRQGATNEKLFF.

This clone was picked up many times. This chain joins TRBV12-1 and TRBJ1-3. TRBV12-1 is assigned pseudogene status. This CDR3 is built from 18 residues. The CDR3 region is CANPQEPRGGVLGNTIYF. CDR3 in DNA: TGTGCCAATCCCCAGGAGCCGAGGGGGGGTGTATTGGGAAACACCATATATTTT.